This T cell receptor beta chain comes out of a study of regulatory T cells in long-lasting Graves disease. Study summary: Persistent cases were those of Graves' disease that involved over 5 years of antithyroid drugs with positive TSH receptor antibodies.

Study-level results: Favored usage of TRBV28, TRBJ1-2 and TRBJ2-5 was recorded in persistent disease. TCR diversity was lower in persistent Graves' patients (versus newly diagnosed ones).

iRepertoire HTBI primers and Arm-PCR of CDR3 regions built TCR beta libraries. TCRdb re-called the multiplex PCR reads with MiXCR, one entry per CDR3 protein. The table records about 660,000 distinct CDR3 sequences, about 30% of them present only once. Noted time point: persistent/refractory GD, antithyroid drugs over 5 years with positive TRAb. PBMCs provided the RNA from which the TCR library was made. Peripheral blood, approximately 9 milliliters per patient, was collected in EDTA tubes. A remark on this clonotype: Antigen specificity is unknown.

The CDR3 contains 12 residues. Germline CDR1 and CDR2: MDHEN and SYDVKM. The trim removed 6 bases at V and 9 bases at J, leaving 8 bases unmatched. The clonotype comes from a female donor with Graves disease. This sequence joins TRBV28 and TRBJ2-7; 7 positions match TRBD1. This specimen was peripheral blood mononuclear cells (PBMCs), taken when the disease was refractory, from a patient treated with antithyroid drugs. The CDR3 coding sequence is TGTGCCAGCAGAAATGACAGGGCTGTGCAGTACTTC. Protein product: CASRNDRAVQYF.